The T cell receptor beta chain under discussion was sequenced for a study of glioma-infiltrating T cells listed by TCRdb under 2016. In terms of the full investigation: Low-grade gliomas were represented by WHO grade II oligodendrogliomas or astrocytomas, and glioblastomas were represented by WHO grade IV tumors that were sampled at initial rather than recurrent diagnosis. TCR alpha- and beta-chain repertoires were sequenced from glioma tissue, non-neoplastic brain tissue and matched peripheral blood mononuclear cells. The paired cohort comprised three low-grade glioma patients, about eight primary glioblastoma patients and three non-glioma patients contributing non-neoplastic brain tissue. To measure how far tissue and blood T-cell populations diverged, each tissue-infiltrating repertoire was compared against the peripheral blood repertoire of the same patient. Glioma patients received dexamethasone for six or fewer days before surgery. Blood libraries targeted about 4- to 10-fold sequencing coverage of some 1 million peripheral T cells.

Immediately after resection, surgical brain or tumor specimens were cryofrozen in liquid nitrogen, and peripheral blood cells were collected at the same time. The iRepertoire nested amplicon-rescue multiplex PCR (arm-PCR) platform was used to amplify TCR alpha and beta CDR3 regions from RNA. The input for one-step reverse transcription and amplification was 100-400 ng of either tissue mRNA or PBMC total RNA. Following bead purification, Illumina adapters were added by a secondary multiplex PCR, and libraries between 200 and 400 bp were gel-purified. The libraries contained internal 6-nucleotide barcodes that were used for demultiplexing. Libraries were sequenced on an Illumina MiSeq with 2x220 or 2x250 nucleotide paired-end reads. For the original study's pipeline: FLASH 1.2.11 was used to merge paired reads, and BWA-MEM then aligned the reads to the GRCh37 human genome before TRA and TRB reads were extracted. An IMGT-derived reference of cassette sequences and CDR3 motifs, with pseudogenes included, was used for V and J assignment. Reads were translated in three frames, and productive CDR3s were defined as those with a C...FGXG motif and no stop codons. Clonotypes were defined as unique combinations of V-J cassette pair and CDR3 amino acid sequence. Filtering of reads was based on Hamming distance, with the threshold set by the sequence error rate of each sample in mapped regions. The public reads were reprocessed in TCRdb via fastp at Q25 and MiXCR, keeping in-frame beta chains. A single entry per CDR3 protein holds the most common genes and DNA from its merged rows. The V and J calls follow TCRdb's processing rather than the paper's. The sample yields a few hundred thousand distinct CDR3 sequences; less than 50% were counted once. In total, the top ten clones hold approximately 12% of the sample.

CDR1 MGHRA and CDR2 YSYEKL are derived from the germline V gene. V is clipped by 2 bases and J by 4 bases, and the sequence between their germline boundaries is 21 bases long. Inclusive of the bounding cysteine and phenylalanine, the CDR3 is 18 residues long. The sequence is cut down to CDR3 DNA, 54 bases in frame from base 1. Broader findings and caveats from the paper: VJ-independent divergence between tissue and blood was lower than expected in non-neoplastic patients but higher than expected in all gliomas, particularly low-grade gliomas. The group comparisons were based on small numbers of patients: three non-neoplastic, three low-grade glioma and about eight glioblastoma patients. Patients with low tissue-blood divergence were marked by a signature set of shared blood CDR3 motifs, and this signature set was depleted in highly divergent patients. Very few CDR3 sequences were shared between tissue and blood, attributed to high CDR3 diversity and limited sampling.

Comments on this clonotype: The specificity of this receptor is unknown. No quality values exist for individual bases; no much larger clone is one base distant.

The rearrangement joined TRBV4-1 to TRBJ2-1, with a weak D call of TRBD1 (5 bases match). Sequencing was performed on glioma tissue, nonneoplastic brain tissue, or PBMCs (not recorded which). This clonotype was obtained from a human donor with low-grade glioma or glioblastoma, undergoing nonglioma brain surgery, or in good health (not recorded which). The nucleotide sequence reads as follows: TGCGCCAGCAGCCAAACTTCTCTAGGCACAGGAAATTACAATGAGCAGTTCTTC. Its translation is CASSQTSLGTGNYNEQFF.